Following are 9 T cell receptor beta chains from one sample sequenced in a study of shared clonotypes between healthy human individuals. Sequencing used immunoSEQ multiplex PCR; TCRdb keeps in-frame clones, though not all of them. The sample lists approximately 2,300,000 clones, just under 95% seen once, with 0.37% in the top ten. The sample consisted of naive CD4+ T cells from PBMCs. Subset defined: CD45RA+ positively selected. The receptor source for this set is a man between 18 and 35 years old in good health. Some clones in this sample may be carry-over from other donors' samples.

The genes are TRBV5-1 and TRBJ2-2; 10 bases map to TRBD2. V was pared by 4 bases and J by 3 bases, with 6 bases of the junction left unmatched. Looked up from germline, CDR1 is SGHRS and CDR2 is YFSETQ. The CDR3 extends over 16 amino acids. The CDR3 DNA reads TGCGCCAGCAGCCGGACTAGCGGAGGGGACACCGGGGAGCTGTTTTTT. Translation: CASSRTSGGDTGELFF.

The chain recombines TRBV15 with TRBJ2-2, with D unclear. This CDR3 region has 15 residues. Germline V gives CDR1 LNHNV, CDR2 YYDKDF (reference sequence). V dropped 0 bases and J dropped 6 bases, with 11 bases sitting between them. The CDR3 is CATSRDPGTAGELFF. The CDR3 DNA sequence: TGTGCCACCAGCAGAGATCCGGGTACGGCCGGGGAGCTGTTTTTT.

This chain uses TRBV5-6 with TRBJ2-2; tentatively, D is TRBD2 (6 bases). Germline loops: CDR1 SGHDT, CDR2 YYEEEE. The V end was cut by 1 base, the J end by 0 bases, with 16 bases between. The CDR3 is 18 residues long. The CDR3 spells CASSLRISGGSNTGELFF. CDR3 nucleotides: TGTGCCAGCAGCTTGAGAATTAGCGGTGGGTCGAACACCGGGGAGCTGTTTTTT.

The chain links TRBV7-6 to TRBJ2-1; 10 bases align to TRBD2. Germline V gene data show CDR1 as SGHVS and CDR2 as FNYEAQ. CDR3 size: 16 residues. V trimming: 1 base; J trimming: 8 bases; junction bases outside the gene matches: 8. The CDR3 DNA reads TGTGCCAGCAGCTTAGTAGCAGCGGGAGGGTTAGATGAGCAGTTCTTC. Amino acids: CASSLVAAGGLDEQFF.

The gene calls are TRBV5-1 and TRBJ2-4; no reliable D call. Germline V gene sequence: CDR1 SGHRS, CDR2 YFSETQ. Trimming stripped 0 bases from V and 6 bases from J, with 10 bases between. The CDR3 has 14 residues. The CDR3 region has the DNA TGCGCCAGCAGCTTGGACATGATCGCAAACATTCAGTACTTC. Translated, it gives CASSLDMIANIQYF.

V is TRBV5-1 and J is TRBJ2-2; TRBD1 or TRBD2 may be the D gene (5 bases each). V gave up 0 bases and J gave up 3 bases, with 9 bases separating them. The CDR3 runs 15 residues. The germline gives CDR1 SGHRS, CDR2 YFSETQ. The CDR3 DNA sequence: TGCGCCAGCAGCTTGGATGGGACCCACACCGGGGAGCTGTTTTTT. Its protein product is CASSLDGTHTGELFF.

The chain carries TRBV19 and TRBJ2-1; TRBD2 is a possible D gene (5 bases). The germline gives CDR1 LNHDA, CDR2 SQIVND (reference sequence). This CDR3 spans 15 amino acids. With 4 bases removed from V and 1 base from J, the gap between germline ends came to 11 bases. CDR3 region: CASSKTKRSYNEQFF. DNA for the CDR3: TGTGCCAGTAGTAAGACTAAGCGATCCTACAATGAGCAGTTCTTC.

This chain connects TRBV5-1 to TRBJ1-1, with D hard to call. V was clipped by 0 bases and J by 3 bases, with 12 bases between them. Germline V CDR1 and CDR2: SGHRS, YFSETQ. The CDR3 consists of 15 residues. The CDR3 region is CASSLVAGIDTEAFF. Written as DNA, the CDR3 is TGCGCCAGCAGCTTGGTCGCGGGAATCGACACTGAAGCTTTCTTT.

The CDR3 is CASRRGDKKLFF. CDR3 DNA: TGTGCCAGCAGGCGGGGGGACAAAAAACTGTTTTTT. The chain combines TRBV28 with TRBJ1-4; weak D call: TRBD1 (6 bases). This CDR3 has 12 amino acids. CDR1 is MDHEN, CDR2 SYDVKM, per germline. Between the trimmed V and J ends, which lost 6 bases and 9 bases, there was a span of 11 bases.